These T cell receptor beta chains were read from a single sample in a study of early T cells in non-severe SARS-CoV-2 infection. TCRdb processed the 5' RACE reads anew with MiXCR; each CDR3 protein has one entry. This table holds roughly 50,000 distinct CDR3 sequences, around 8% found once. Sequencing was done on a sample of whole blood. Receptor source: an adult who was a healthcare worker with PCR-confirmed SARS-CoV-2 infection or an uninfected control (not recorded which). Both conserved end residues are part of each CDR3. Fields, in order: clone size, D gene, J gene, V gene, CDR3 protein, CDR3 DNA. A D gene is named only where the DNA matches it firmly. Some rows have no size entry. The others give once, few or many, or a class for an expanded clone.

few | . | TRBJ2-7 | TRBV7-6 | CASSLEGADYEQYF | TGTGCCAGCAGCTTAGAAGGGGCGGATTACGAGCAGTACTTC
few | TRBD2 | TRBJ2-3 | TRBV28 | CASRFEAGGNRDTQYF | TGTGCCAGCAGATTCGAAGCGGGGGGAAATAGGGATACGCAGTATTTT
. | TRBD1 | TRBJ2-1 | TRBV15 | CATSSRQPQGSEQFF | TGTGCCACCAGCAGCCGCCAGCCACAGGGGAGTGAGCAGTTCTTC
. | . | TRBJ1-2 | TRBV18 | CASSPPGATGYTF | TGTGCCAGCTCACCACCGGGGGCGACCGGCTACACCTTC
few | TRBD2 | TRBJ2-1 | TRBV4-3 | CASSQDLGAGGREQFF | TGCGCCAGCAGCCAAGATTTGGGAGCGGGAGGGAGGGAGCAGTTCTTC
. | . | TRBJ1-6 | TRBV11-2 | CASSFRGTLQNSPLHF | TGTGCCAGCAGCTTTCGAGGGACTCTACAGAATTCACCCCTCCACTTT
many | . | TRBJ1-2 | TRBV7-2 | CASSLADNYGYTF | TGTGCCAGCAGCTTAGCGGACAACTATGGCTACACCTTC
few | . | TRBJ1-2 | TRBV19 | CASSIVRGTYGYTF | TGTGCCAGTAGTATAGTACGCGGCACCTATGGCTACACCTTC
many | . | TRBJ2-6 | TRBV27 | CASSSTGSGANVLTF | TGTGCCAGCAGTTCGACAGGCTCTGGGGCCAACGTCCTGACTTTC
many | . | TRBJ2-3 | TRBV11-2 | CASSLDVDRNTQYF | TGTGCCAGCAGCTTAGATGTGGATCGTAATACGCAGTATTTT
many | TRBD2 | TRBJ2-1 | TRBV7-2 | CASSLPLRLAGHNEQFF | TGTGCCAGCAGCTTACCACTCCGCCTAGCGGGGCACAATGAGCAGTTCTTC
medium-sized | . | TRBJ2-1 | TRBV7-2 | CASSLLNEQFF | TGTGCCAGCAGCTTACTCAATGAGCAGTTCTTC
many | TRBD1 | TRBJ2-7 | TRBV27 | CASSQRTGPHEQYF | TGTGCCAGCAGCCAGAGGACAGGTCCACACGAGCAGTACTTC
few | . | TRBJ1-4 | TRBV28 | CASGSGSTTNEKLFF | TGTGCCAGCGGATCAGGATCTACAACTAATGAAAAACTGTTTTTT
. | TRBD2 | TRBJ2-7 | TRBV9 | CASSQAGGLYEQYF | TGTGCCAGCTCTCAAGCGGGGGGGCTGTACGAGCAGTACTTC
few | . | TRBJ1-4 | TRBV13 | CASSLGEKLFF | TGTGCCAGCAGCTTAGGTGAAAAACTGTTTTTT
few | . | TRBJ1-1 | TRBV20-1 | CSAPDLDRYTEAFF | TGCAGTGCTCCTGACTTAGACAGATACACTGAAGCTTTCTTT
many | TRBD1 | TRBJ2-1 | TRBV28 | CASTPEGAQDEQFF | TGTGCCAGCACCCCCGAGGGGGCCCAGGATGAGCAGTTCTTC
few | . | TRBJ2-7 | TRBV7-9 | CASSFISPEQYF | TGTGCCAGCAGCTTTATATCACCCGAGCAGTACTTC
many | . | TRBJ1-5 | TRBV28 | CASSPRGGRGNQPQHF | TGTGCCAGCAGTCCCCGGGGGGGAAGAGGCAATCAGCCCCAGCATTTT
many | . | TRBJ1-1 | TRBV20-1 | CSARDPRGARTEAFF | TGCAGTGCTAGAGACCCAAGGGGGGCCCGAACTGAAGCTTTCTTT